The sample holds a few counts of the clone carrying this T cell receptor beta chain. Its matching antigen is unknown. The data originate from a study of T cell repertoires in cytomegalovirus infection. Looking at the study overall: Both a matching HLA type and CMV infection were indicated by public TCR beta signatures.

Notes on the study in general: Public TCR beta family frequency separated CMV-and-HLA carriers, including in an independent cohort. The ex vivo response showed dominance by HLA-C-restricted CMV-specific TCR beta clonotypes.

CDR1 and CDR2 from the germline V gene are LGHDT and YNNKEL (reference sequence). This CDR3 contains 15 residues. The ends were cut back, 3 bases at V and 6 bases at J, with 15 bases in the middle. TCRdb called the reads again in MiXCR, with one record for every CDR3 protein. The table shows hundreds of thousands of distinct CDR3 sequences, with roughly a sixth occurring only once. This sequence was found in a human donor in good health (CMV status not recorded). Some clones in this sample may be carry-over from other donors' samples. This rearrangement joins TRBV3-1 to TRBJ1-5, with D possibly being TRBD1 (6 bases). Sequenced material: PBMCs. The CDR3 DNA sequence: TGTGCCAGCAGCCAGAGCGGGCAGGGGATTCAGCCCCAGCATTTT. Translating it yields CASSQSGQGIQPQHF.